These T cell receptor beta chains were read from a single sample in a study of CD8+ T cells in alopecia areata. Sequencing used immunoSEQ multiplex PCR; TCRdb keeps in-frame clones, though not all of them. The table includes approximately 100,000 clones, 55% detected once. What was sequenced was CD4+ T cells sorted from blood. Receptors originate from a human donor in good health. Each CDR3 is given with its conserved first and last residue. A D gene is named only where the DNA matches it firmly. The listing skips clone size in some rows; elsewhere it reads once, few, many or a size class.

TRBJ2-2,.,TRBV5-1,.,CASSFGGVNTGELFF,TGCGCCAGCAGCTTCGGCGGGGTAAACACCGGGGAGCTGTTTTTT
TRBJ2-1,.,TRBV4-3,TRBD2,CASSQGGSSYNEQFF,TGCGCCAGCAGCCAAGGCGGGAGCTCCTACAATGAGCAGTTCTTC
TRBJ2-5,.,TRBV10-3,TRBD2,CAISPTSGGTQETQYF,TGTGCCATCAGTCCTACTAGCGGGGGGACTCAAGAGACCCAGTACTTC
TRBJ1-1,once,TRBV27,.,CAHFPSYIILNTEAFF,TGTGCCCACTTCCCGAGCTACATAATACTGAACACTGAAGCTTTCTTT
TRBJ2-5,few,TRBV29-1,TRBD1,CSVPTGSMVETQYF,TGCAGCGTCCCGACAGGGAGTATGGTAGAGACCCAGTACTTC
TRBJ1-2,.,TRBV29-1,TRBD1,CSVAPGQLYGYTF,TGCAGCGTCGCTCCGGGACAGCTCTATGGCTACACCTTC
TRBJ1-1,.,TRBV29-1,.,CSVAPVLNTEAFF,TGCAGCGTAGCTCCCGTACTGAACACTGAAGCTTTCTTT
TRBJ1-1,.,TRBV4-1,.,CASRGLREAFF,TGCGCCAGCCGCGGGCTCCGTGAAGCTTTCTTT
TRBJ2-5,.,TRBV2,TRBD1,CASSVQGVHQETQYF,TGTGCCAGCAGTGTTCAGGGGGTACACCAAGAGACCCAGTACTTC
TRBJ2-3,few,TRBV6-6,.,CASSWLQGTDTQYF,TGTGCCAGCAGCTGGCTGCAGGGCACAGATACGCAGTATTTT
TRBJ2-7,once,TRBV11-2,TRBD1,CASTPGTGPYEQYF,TGTGCCAGCACCCCAGGGACAGGACCCTACGAGCAGTACTTC
TRBJ2-5,once,TRBV30,.,CAWSERGGIRETQYF,TGTGCCTGGAGTGAGCGAGGTGGAATTAGGGAGACCCAGTACTTC
TRBJ1-2,.,TRBV9,.,CASSGTVYGYTF,TGTGCCAGCAGCGGGACAGTTTATGGCTACACCTTC
TRBJ2-5,.,TRBV29-1,.,CSVATGNWAGETQYF,TGCAGCGTTGCTACAGGGAACTGGGCCGGAGAGACCCAGTACTTC
TRBJ2-3,.,TRBV29-1,.,CSVEDRTDTQYF,TGCAGCGTTGAAGATCGGACAGATACGCAGTATTTT
TRBJ1-3,.,TRBV18,.,CASSPGSGNTIYF,TGTGCCAGCTCACCGGGCTCTGGAAACACCATATATTTT
TRBJ1-4,.,TRBV29-1,TRBD1,CSVQKTGYYQSNEKLFF,TGCAGCGTACAGAAGACAGGGTACTATCAGTCTAATGAAAAACTGTTTTTT
TRBJ2-3,few,TRBV5-6,TRBD2,CASSGLGLAGDTQYF,TGTGCCAGCAGCGGACTCGGACTAGCGGGGGATACGCAGTATTTT
TRBJ2-7,.,TRBV29-1,.,CSVGGQSYEQYF,TGCAGCGTAGGCGGACAGTCCTACGAGCAGTACTTC
TRBJ2-1,few,TRBV5-1,.,CASSSQGGSYNEQFF,TGCGCCAGCAGCTCCCAGGGGGGTTCCTACAATGAGCAGTTCTTC
TRBJ1-4,.,TRBV19,.,CASTSEGNEKLFF,TGTGCCAGTACCTCAGAGGGTAATGAAAAACTGTTTTTT
TRBJ2-7,.,TRBV23-1,TRBD1,CASSHLTDRGIGQYF,TGCGCCAGCAGTCACCTAACGGACAGGGGGATCGGGCAGTACTTC
TRBJ2-1,.,TRBV5-1,TRBD2,CASSSPGLAEFF,TGCGCCAGCAGCTCCCCGGGACTAGCCGAGTTCTTC
TRBJ2-2,.,TRBV5-1,.,CASSSGTLNTGELFF,TGCGCCAGCAGTTCCGGGACACTGAACACCGGGGAGCTGTTTTTT
TRBJ1-1,.,TRBV29-1,.,CSVHTGMVMNTEAFF,TGCAGCGTACACACAGGGATGGTAATGAACACTGAAGCTTTCTTT
TRBJ2-7,.,TRBV5-6,.,CASSSGARLVHEQYF,TGTGCCAGCAGCTCCGGGGCACGTCTCGTCCACGAGCAGTACTTC
TRBJ2-5,few,TRBV28,.,CASSLFQGPKTQYF,TGTGCCAGCAGTTTATTTCAGGGGCCAAAGACCCAGTACTTC